These 13 T cell receptor beta chains were all obtained from the same sample, sequenced in a study of post-analysis software for immune sequencing data. General study findings and limits: Patients showed TRBV5-6, TRBV5-1 and TRBV20-1 among four to six TRBV segments more frequent than in controls.

TCR beta libraries were prepared from cDNA with unique molecular identifiers. TCRdb analysed the PCR reads with MiXCR anew, one entry per CDR3 protein. This table holds approximately 570,000 distinct CDR3 sequences, about 40% found once. These receptors lack a known antigen. The specimen was blood. These receptors were obtained from a girl aged 10 to 17 with multiple sclerosis.

CDR3 nucleotides: TGCGCCAGCAGCTTGGCCTACACCGGGGAGCTGTTTTTT. Encoded protein: CASSLAYTGELFF. The gene calls are TRBV5-1 and TRBJ2-2; D is undetermined. The V gene lost 0 bases and the J gene lost 3 bases, with 3 bases spanning the gap. Germline V gene sequence: CDR1 SGHRS, CDR2 YFSETQ. CDR3 length equals 13 residues.

The V and J genes are TRBV20-1 and TRBJ2-1; no firm D call. V lost 5 bases and J 5 bases, leaving 22 bases between the germline ends. This CDR3 region has 16 residues. Germline-derived CDR1 and CDR2 are DFQATT and SNEGSKA (reference sequence). CDR3 protein: CSAPSRPSENHNEQFF. DNA for the CDR3: TGCAGTGCTCCAAGTCGTCCCAGCGAAAACCACAATGAGCAGTTCTTC.

A remark on this clonotype: Germline is not matched at one junction end, which may reflect a read error. The rearrangement links TRBV7-2 to TRBJ2-3; D is perhaps TRBD1 (5 bases). The CDR3 loop spans 13 amino acids. Germline CDR1 is SGHTA and CDR2 is FQGNSA. The CDR3 DNA reads as TGTGCCAGCAGCTCCGCTGAGACAGATATGCAGTATTTT. Translating gives CASSSAETDMQYF.

The CDR3 protein is CASRRARGQRGEQYF. The CDR3 DNA reads TGTGCCAGCAGAAGGGCGAGGGGGCAAAGGGGCGAGCAGTACTTC. The chain combines TRBV6-5 with TRBJ2-5; 7 bases align to TRBD1. Judging by the DNA end, TRBJ2-7 fits better; the J call may be wrong. The CDR3 spans 15 residues. The V gene's germline CDR1 is MNHEY and CDR2 SVGAGI.

The chain joins TRBV24-1 to TRBJ2-1; 7 bases line up with TRBD2. The CDR3 contains 14 residues. The J segment lost 9 bases and the V segment lost 5 bases, leaving 9 bases of the junction unmatched. Germline values: CDR1 KGHDR, CDR2 SFDVKD. CDR3 residues: CATSAERDSLEQFF. In DNA form, the CDR3 reads TGTGCCACCAGTGCAGAGCGGGATTCGCTTGAGCAGTTCTTC.

The genes are TRBV6-1 and TRBJ1-1; D is possibly TRBD1 (6 bases). The V end was cut by 4 bases, the J end by 3 bases, with 15 bases between. The germline V gene encodes CDR1 MNHNS and CDR2 SASEGT. There are 15 residues in the CDR3. Here the CDR3 DNA reads TGTGCCAGCAGTGGAGGGGGGGGTGGGGACACTGAAGCTTTCTTT. Encoded protein: CASSGGGGGDTEAFF.

V usage is TRBV6-5 and J usage is TRBJ2-7; D is possibly TRBD1 (5 bases). Trimming took 0 bases from V and 0 from J, leaving 9 bases between them. The CDR3 sequence is 15 residues long. Germline CDR1 and CDR2: MNHEY and SVGAGI. In DNA, the CDR3 is TGTGCCAGCAGTTACTCAGGGGCCCTCTCCTACGAGCAGTACTTC. Translated, it gives CASSYSGALSYEQYF.

This clonotype was observed many times. This sequence joins TRBV12-3 or TRBV12-4 and TRBJ1-5, with D uncertain. V shed 3 bases and J shed 2 bases, with 2 bases lying between them. This CDR3 comprises 12 residues. The CDR3 sequence is CASSLGNQPQHF. DNA of the CDR3: TGTGCCAGCAGTTTGGGCAATCAGCCCCAGCATTTT.

This clonotype was seen more than once but under ten times. This chain uses TRBV11-3 with TRBJ2-7, with D perhaps TRBD1 (5 bases). This CDR3 has 15 residues. CDR1 and CDR2 (germline): SGHNT, YENEEA. V lost 5 bases, J lost 2 bases, and 16 bases lay in between. CDR3 protein: CASSKGSGIPYEQYF. The CDR3 DNA is TGTGCCAGCAGCAAAGGTTCAGGGATCCCCTACGAGCAGTACTTC.

The chain uses TRBV27 and TRBJ2-1; TRBD2 agrees at 11 bases. V shed 3 bases and J 9 bases; nucleotides not matched to a gene: 4. This CDR3 contains 14 residues. Per germline, CDR1 MNHEY and CDR2 SMNVEV (reference sequence). The CDR3 region is CASSFGTSGGEQFF. The CDR3 region has the DNA TGTGCCAGCAGTTTCGGGACTAGCGGCGGTGAGCAGTTCTTC.

Comment on this clonotype: A junction boundary mismatches the germline segment, possibly from a read error. This chain joins TRBV29-1 and TRBJ1-2; perhaps TRBD1 as D (5 bases). Germline CDR1 reads SQVTM; CDR2 reads ANQGSEA. The CDR3 has 19 residues. The CDR3 loop reads CCVSPNLMGPNPPIYGYTF. The CDR3 DNA follows: TGCTGCGTCAGTCCTAACCTTATGGGGCCAAATCCACCAATATATGGCTACACCTTC.

This clonotype was seen a handful of times. The chain has TRBV7-8 and TRBJ2-7; D uncertain. V lost 1 base, J lost 0 bases, and 13 bases lay in between. In germline, CDR1 is SGHVS, CDR2 FQNEAQ. This CDR3 comprises 16 residues. The CDR3 nucleotides are TGTGCCAGCAGCTTAGTAGGCAGGATCCGCTCCTACGAGCAGTACTTC. Amino acid sequence: CASSLVGRIRSYEQYF.

This clonotype was found once. The J gene is TRBJ2-1, the V gene TRBV10-3; D gene uncertain. The CDR3 is made up of 14 amino acids. Germline lookup yields CDR1 ENHRY and CDR2 SYGVKD. V gave up 3 bases and J gave up 6 bases, with 12 bases separating them. The CDR3 coding sequence is TGTGCCATCAGTGACTCCCTTCTAGGCAATGAGCAGTTCTTC. Protein: CAISDSLLGNEQFF.